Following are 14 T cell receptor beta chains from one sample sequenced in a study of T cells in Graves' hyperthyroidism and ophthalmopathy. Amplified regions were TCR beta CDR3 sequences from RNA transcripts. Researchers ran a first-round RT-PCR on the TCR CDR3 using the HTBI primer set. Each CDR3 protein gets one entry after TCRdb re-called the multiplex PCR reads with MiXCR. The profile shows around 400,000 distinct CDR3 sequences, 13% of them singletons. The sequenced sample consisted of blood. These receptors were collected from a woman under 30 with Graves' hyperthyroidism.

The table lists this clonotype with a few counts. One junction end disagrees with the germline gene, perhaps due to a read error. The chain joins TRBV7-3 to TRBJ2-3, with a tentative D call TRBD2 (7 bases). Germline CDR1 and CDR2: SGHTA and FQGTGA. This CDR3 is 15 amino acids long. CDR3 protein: CASSISGMRTDAQYF. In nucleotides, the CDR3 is TGTGCCAGCAGCATCAGCGGGATGAGGACAGATGCGCAGTATTTT.

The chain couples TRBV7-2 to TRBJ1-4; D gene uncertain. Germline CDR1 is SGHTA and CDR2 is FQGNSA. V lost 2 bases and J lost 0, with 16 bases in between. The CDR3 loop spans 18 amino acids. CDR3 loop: CASSLRAEISPTNEKLFF. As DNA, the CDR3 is TGTGCCAGCAGCTTAAGGGCGGAGATCTCCCCAACTAATGAAAAACTGTTTTTT.

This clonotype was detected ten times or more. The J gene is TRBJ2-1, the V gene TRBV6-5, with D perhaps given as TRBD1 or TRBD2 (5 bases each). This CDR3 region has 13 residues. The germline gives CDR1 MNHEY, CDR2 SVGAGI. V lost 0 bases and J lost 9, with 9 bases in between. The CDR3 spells CASSYSPRGEQFF. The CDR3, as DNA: TGTGCCAGCAGTTACTCCCCGAGGGGTGAGCAGTTCTTC.

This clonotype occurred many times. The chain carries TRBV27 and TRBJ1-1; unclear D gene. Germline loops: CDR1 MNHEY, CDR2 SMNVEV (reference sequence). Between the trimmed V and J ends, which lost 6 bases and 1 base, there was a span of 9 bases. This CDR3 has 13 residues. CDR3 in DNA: TGTGCCAGCAGGTTTGACGGGAACACTGAAGCTTTCTTT. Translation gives CASRFDGNTEAFF.

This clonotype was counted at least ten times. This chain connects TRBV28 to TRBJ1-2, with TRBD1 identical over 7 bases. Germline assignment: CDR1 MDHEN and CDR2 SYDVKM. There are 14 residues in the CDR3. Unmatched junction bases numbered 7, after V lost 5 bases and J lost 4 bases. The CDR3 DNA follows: TGTGCCAGCAGTGGTACAGGGGCGGGCTATGGCTACACCTTC. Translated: CASSGTGAGYGYTF.

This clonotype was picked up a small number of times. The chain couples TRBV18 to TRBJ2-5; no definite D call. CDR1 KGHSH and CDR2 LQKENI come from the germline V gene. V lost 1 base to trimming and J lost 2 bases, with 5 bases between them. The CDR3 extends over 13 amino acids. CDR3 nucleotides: TGTGCCAGCTCACCACTGAATCAAGAGACCCAGTACTTC. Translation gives CASSPLNQETQYF. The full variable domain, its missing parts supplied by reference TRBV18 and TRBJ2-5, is NAGVMQNPRHLVRRRGQEARLRCSPMKGHSHVYWYRQLPEEGLKFMVYLQKENIIDESGMPKERFSAEFPKEGPSILRIQQVVRGDSAAYFCASSPLNQETQYFGPGTRLLVL.

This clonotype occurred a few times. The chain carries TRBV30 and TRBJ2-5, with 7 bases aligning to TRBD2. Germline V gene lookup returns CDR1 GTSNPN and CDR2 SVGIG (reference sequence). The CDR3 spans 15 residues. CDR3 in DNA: TGTGCAGCACAATATCCGGGGACTAATGTTGAGACCCAGTACTTC. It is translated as CAAQYPGTNVETQYF.

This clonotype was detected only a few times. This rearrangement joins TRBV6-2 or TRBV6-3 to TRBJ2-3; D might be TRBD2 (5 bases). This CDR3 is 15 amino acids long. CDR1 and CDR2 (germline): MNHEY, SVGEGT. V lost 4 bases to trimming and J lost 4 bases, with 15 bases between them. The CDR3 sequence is CASSFLLRGSDTQYF. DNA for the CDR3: TGTGCCAGCAGTTTTCTACTACGGGGTTCAGATACGCAGTATTTT.

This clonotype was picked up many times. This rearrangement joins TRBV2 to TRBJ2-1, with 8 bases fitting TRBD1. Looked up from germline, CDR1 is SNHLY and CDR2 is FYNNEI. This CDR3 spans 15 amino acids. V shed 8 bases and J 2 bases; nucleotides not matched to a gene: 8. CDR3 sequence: CASSKDRAAYNEQFF. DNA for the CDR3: TGTGCCAGCTCGAAGGACAGGGCCGCCTACAATGAGCAGTTCTTC. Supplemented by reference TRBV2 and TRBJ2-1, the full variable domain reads EPEVTQTPSHQVTQMGQEVILRCVPISNHLYFYWYRQILGQKVEFLVSFYNNEISEKSEIFDDQFSVERPDGSNFTLKIRSTKLEDSAMYFCASSKDRAAYNEQFFGPGTRLTVL.

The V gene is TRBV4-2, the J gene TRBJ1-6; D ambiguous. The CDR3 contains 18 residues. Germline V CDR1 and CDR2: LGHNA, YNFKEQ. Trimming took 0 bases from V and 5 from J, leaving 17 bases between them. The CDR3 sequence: CASSQEYIAGGNNSPLHF. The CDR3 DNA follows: TGTGCCAGCAGCCAAGAGTATATCGCGGGTGGGAATAATTCACCCCTCCACTTT.

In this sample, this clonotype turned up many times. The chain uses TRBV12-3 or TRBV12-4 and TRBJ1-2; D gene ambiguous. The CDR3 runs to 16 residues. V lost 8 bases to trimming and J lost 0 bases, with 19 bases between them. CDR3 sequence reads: CASRPGRSPSNYGYTF. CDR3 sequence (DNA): TGTGCCAGCCGACCGGGCCGCTCTCCGTCTAACTATGGCTACACCTTC.

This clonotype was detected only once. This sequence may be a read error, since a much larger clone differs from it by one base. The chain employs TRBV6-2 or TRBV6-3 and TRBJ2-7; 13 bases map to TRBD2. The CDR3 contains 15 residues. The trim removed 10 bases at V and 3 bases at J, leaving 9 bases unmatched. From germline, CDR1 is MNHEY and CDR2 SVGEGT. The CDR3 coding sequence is TGTGCCAACAGCAAGGGACTAGCGGGAATCTACGAGCAGTACTTC. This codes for CANSKGLAGIYEQYF.

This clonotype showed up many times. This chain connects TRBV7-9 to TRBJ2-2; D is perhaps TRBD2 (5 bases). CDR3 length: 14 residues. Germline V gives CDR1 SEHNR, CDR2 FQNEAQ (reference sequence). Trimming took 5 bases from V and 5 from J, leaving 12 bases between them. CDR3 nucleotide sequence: TGTGCCAGCAGCGGGAGCGTCAGAACCGGGGAGCTGTTTTTT. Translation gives CASSGSVRTGELFF.

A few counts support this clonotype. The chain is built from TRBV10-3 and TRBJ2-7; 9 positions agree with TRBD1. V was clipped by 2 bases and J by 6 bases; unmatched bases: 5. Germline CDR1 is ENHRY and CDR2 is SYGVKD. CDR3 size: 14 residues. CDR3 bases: TGTGCCATCAGTGAGCCAGGGACAGGGTTCGAGCAGTACTTC. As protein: CAISEPGTGFEQYF.